This T cell receptor beta chain is drawn from a study of blood T cell repertoires in COVID-19. The repertoire was sequenced with immunoSEQ multiplex PCR; TCRdb's copy has only in-frame clones and lacks some. The profile covers a few hundred thousand clones, with about nine tenths appearing a single time and 1.5% to 2% taken by the ten largest. V lost 8 bases and J lost 8; bases outside the gene matches: 4. From germline, CDR1 is MNHEY and CDR2 SVGAGI. The CDR3 sequence is 12 residues long. The sequence came from a woman in her thirties with COVID-19, enrolled during active disease. The sample taken for sequencing was peripheral blood. J is TRBJ1-4 and V is TRBV6-5; 8 nucleotides line up with TRBD1. CDR3 coding DNA: TGTGCCAGCCAGGGGGCGGGCGAAAAACTGTTTTTT. It specifies CASQGAGEKLFF.